The T cell receptor (beta chain) described here comes from a study of cytomegalovirus exposure and HLA in healthy donors. V shed 4 bases and J shed 5 bases, with 5 bases lying between them. Germline V gene lookup returns CDR1 SGHAT and CDR2 FQDESV (reference sequence). The CDR3 consists of 11 residues. The study ran its PCR with 60 Vbeta and 13 Jbeta primers. Clones were read by immunoSEQ multiplex PCR, and TCRdb kept only the in-frame ones, dropping some. The sample shows 100,000 to 150,000 clones, about 80% of them seen only once. V and J are TRBV11-1 and TRBJ1-2, with D hard to call. The TCR originated in a boy aged 2-9 years in good health and CMV-seronegative. Sequenced material: PBMCs. The CDR3 DNA reads as TGTGCCAGCAGCTCAGGATATGGCTACACCTTC. Amino acids: CASSSGYGYTF.